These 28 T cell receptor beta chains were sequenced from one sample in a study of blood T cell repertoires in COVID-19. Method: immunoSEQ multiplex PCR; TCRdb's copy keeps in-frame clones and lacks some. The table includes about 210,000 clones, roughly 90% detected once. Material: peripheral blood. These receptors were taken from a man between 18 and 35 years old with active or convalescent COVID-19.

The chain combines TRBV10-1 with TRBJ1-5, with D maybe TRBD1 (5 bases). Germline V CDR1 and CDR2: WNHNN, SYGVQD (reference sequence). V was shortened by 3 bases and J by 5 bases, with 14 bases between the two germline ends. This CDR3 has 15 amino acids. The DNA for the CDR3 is TGCGCCAGCAGTGAAACAAACGGGGGGGATCAGCCCCAGCATTTT. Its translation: CASSETNGGDQPQHF.

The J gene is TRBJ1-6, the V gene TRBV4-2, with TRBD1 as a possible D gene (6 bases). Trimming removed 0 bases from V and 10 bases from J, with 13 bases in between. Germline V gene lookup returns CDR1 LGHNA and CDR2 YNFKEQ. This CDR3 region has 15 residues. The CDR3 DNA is TGTGCCAGCAGCCAAGAAACAGGGCAAGGATCACCCCTCCACTTT. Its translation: CASSQETGQGSPLHF.

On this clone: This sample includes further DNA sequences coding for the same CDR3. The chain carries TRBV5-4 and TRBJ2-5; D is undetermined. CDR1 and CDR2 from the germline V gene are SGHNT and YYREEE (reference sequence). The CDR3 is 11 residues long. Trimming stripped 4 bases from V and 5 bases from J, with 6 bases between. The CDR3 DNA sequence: TGTGCCAGCAGCACACAGGAGACCCAGTACTTC. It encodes CASSTQETQYF.

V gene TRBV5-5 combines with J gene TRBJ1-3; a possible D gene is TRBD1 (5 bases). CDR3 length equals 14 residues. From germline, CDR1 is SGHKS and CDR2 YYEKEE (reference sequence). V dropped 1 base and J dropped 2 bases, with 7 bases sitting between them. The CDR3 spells CASSLPGTGNTIYF. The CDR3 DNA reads TGTGCCAGCAGCTTGCCAGGGACTGGAAACACCATATATTTT.

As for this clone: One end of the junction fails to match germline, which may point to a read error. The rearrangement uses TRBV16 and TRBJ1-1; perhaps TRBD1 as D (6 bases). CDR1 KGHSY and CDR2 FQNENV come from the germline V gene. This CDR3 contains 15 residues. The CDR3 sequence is CASSPRGAGDTEAFF. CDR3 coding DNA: TGTGCCAGCAGCCCCCGTGGGGCCGGGGACACTGAGGCTTTCTTT.

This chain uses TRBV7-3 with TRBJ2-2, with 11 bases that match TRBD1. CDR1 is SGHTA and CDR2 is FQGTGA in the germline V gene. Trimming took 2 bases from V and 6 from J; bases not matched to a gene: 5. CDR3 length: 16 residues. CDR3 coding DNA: TGTGCCAGCAGCTTAGTAGGACAGGGGGCCTCCGGGGAGCTGTTTTTT. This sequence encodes CASSLVGQGASGELFF.

CDR3 nucleotides: TGTGCCAGCAGCGACGGGAACCCACTCGGTAATTCACCCCTCCACTTT. It is translated as CASSDGNPLGNSPLHF. The chain recombines TRBV5-4 with TRBJ1-6; no clear D gene. Trimming took off 4 bases at V and 6 bases at J, with 17 bases between the two ends. There are 16 residues in the CDR3. The germline V gene has CDR1 SGHNT and CDR2 YYREEE (reference sequence). Complete variable domain (other parts from reference TRBV5-4 and TRBJ1-6): ETGVTQSPTHLIKTRGQQVTLRCSSQSGHNTVSWYQQALGQGPQFIFQYYREEENGRGNFPPRFSGLQFPNYSSELNVNALELDDSALYLCASSDGNPLGNSPLHFGNGTRLTVT.

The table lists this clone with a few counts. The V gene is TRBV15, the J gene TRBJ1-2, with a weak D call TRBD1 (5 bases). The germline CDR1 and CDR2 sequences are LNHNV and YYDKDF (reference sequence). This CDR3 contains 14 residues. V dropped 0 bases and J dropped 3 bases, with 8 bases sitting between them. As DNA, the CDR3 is TGTGCCACCAGCAGAGACAGGGCGGACTATGGCTACACCTTC. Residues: CATSRDRADYGYTF.

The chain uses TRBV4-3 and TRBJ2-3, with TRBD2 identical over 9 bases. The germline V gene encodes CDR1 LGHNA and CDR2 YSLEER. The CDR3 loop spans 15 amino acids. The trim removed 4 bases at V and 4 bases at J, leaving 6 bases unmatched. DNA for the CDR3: TGCGCCAGCAGCCGAGGCGGGAGGGTCGCAGATACGCAGTATTTT. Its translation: CASSRGGRVADTQYF.

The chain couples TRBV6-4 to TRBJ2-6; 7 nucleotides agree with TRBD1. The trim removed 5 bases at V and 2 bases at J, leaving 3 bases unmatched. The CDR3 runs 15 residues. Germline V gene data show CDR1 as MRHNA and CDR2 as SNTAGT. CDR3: CASSPQGTGANVLTF. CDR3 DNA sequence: TGTGCCAGCAGTCCACAGGGGACTGGGGCCAACGTCCTGACTTTC.

The CDR3 protein is CATSRDRVSGRNTDTQYF. The CDR3 region has the DNA TGTGCCACCAGCAGAGATAGGGTTAGCGGGAGGAACACAGATACGCAGTATTTT. The chain couples TRBV15 to TRBJ2-3, with 10 bases matching TRBD2. CDR1 LNHNV and CDR2 YYDKDF come from the germline V gene (reference sequence). V was clipped by 0 bases and J by 2 bases; unmatched bases: 8. The CDR3 consists of 18 residues. Combining the CDR3 with reference TRBV15 and TRBJ2-3 gives the whole variable domain DAMVIQNPRYQVTQFGKPVTLSCSQTLNHNVMYWYQQKSSQAPKLLFHYYDKDFNNEADTPDNFQSRRPNTSFCFLDIRSPGLGDTAMYLCATSRDRVSGRNTDTQYFGPGTRLTVL.

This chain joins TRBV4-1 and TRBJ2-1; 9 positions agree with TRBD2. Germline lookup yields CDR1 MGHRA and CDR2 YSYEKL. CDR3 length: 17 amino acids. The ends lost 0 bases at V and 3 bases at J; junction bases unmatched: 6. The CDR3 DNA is TGCGCCAGCAGCCAAGATCTCGGGACTAGCAGCTACAATGAGCAGTTCTTC. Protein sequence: CASSQDLGTSSYNEQFF.

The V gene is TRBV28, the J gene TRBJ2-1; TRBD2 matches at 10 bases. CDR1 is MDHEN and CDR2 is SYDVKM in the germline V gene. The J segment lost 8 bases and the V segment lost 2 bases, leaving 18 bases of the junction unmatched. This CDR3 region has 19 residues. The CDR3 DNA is TGTGCCAGCAGTTTAGTTCTCTTTGGGCTAGCGGGAGTCGTCTATGAGCAGTTCTTC. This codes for CASSLVLFGLAGVVYEQFF.

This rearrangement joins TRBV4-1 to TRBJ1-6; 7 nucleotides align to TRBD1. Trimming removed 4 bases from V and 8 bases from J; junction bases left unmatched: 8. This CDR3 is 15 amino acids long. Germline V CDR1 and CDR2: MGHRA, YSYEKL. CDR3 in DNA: TGCGCCAGCAGCCCACCAGGGGGACAGTATTCACCCCTCCACTTT. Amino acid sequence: CASSPPGGQYSPLHF.

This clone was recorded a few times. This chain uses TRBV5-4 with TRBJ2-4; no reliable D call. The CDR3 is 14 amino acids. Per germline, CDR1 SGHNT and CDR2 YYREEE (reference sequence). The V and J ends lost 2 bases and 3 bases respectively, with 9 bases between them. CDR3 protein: CASSLGGLKNIQYF. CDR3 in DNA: TGTGCCAGCAGCTTAGGTGGGCTCAAAAACATTCAGTACTTC.

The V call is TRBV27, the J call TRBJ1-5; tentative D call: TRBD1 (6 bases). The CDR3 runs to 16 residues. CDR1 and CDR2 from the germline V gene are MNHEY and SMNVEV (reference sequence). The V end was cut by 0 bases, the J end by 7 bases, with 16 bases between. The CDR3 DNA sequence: TGTGCCAGCAGTTTATCTTCCGGCAGCAGGGGACAGCCCCAGCATTTT. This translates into CASSLSSGSRGQPQHF.

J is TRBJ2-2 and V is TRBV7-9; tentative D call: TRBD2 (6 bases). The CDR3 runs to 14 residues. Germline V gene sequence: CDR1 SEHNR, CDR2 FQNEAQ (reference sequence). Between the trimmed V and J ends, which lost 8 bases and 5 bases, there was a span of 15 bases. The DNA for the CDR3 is TGTGCCAGCTCCCTCGAGGGACTGACCGGGGAGCTGTTTTTT. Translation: CASSLEGLTGELFF.

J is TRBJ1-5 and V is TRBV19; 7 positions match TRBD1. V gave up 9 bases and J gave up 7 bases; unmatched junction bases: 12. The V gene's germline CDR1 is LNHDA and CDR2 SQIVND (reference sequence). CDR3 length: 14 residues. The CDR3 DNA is TGTGCCAGCCAAAGGGGACAGCAGGGACAGCCCCAGCATTTT. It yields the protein CASQRGQQGQPQHF.

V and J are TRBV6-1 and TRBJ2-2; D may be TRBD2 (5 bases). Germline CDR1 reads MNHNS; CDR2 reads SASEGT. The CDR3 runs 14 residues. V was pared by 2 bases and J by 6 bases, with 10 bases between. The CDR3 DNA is TGTGCCAGCAGTGAATACGAGGGCGCCGGGGAGCTGTTTTTT. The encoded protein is CASSEYEGAGELFF.

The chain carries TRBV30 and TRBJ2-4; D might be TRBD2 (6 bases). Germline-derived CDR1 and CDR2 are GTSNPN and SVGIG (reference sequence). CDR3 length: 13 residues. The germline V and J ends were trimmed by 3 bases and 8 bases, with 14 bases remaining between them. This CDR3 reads CAWSASARYIQYF. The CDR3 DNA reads TGTGCCTGGAGCGCTAGCGCGAGATACATTCAGTACTTC.

The CDR3, as DNA: TGTGCCAGCAGCGATGGGACTAGTTCCTACGAGCAGTACTTC. It specifies CASSDGTSSYEQYF. J is TRBJ2-7 and V is TRBV7-9, with TRBD2 matching over 8 bases. V shed 5 bases and J 1 base; nucleotides not matched to a gene: 4. The CDR3 loop spans 14 amino acids. The germline gives CDR1 SEHNR, CDR2 FQNEAQ (reference sequence).

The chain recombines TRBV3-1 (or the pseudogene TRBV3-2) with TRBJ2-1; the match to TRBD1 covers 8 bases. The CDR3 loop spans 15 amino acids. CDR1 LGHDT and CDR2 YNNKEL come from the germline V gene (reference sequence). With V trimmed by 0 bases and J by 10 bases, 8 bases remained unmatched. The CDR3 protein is CASSQEGQGAREQFF. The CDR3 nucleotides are TGTGCCAGCAGCCAAGAGGGGCAGGGGGCAAGGGAGCAGTTCTTC.

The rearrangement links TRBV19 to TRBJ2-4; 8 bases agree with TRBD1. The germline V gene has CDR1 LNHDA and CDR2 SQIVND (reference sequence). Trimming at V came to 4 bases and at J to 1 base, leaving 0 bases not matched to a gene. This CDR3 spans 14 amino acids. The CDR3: CASSRQGAKNIQYF. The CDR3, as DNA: TGTGCCAGTAGTAGACAGGGGGCCAAAAACATTCAGTACTTC.

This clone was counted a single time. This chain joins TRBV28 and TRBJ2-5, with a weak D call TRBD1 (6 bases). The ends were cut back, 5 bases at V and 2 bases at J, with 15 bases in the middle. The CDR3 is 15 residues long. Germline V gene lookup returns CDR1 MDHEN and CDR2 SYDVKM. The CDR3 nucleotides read TGTGCCAGCAGTCCTCAGACAGGCCCGCAAGAGACCCAGTACTTC. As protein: CASSPQTGPQETQYF.

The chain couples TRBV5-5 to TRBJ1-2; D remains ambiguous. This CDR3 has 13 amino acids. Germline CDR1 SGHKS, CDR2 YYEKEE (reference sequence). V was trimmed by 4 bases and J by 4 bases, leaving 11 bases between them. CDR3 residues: CASSMTGVYGYTF. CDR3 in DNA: TGTGCCAGCAGCATGACCGGGGTCTATGGCTACACCTTC. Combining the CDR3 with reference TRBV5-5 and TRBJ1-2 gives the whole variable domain DAGVTQSPTHLIKTRGQQVTLRCSPISGHKSVSWYQQVLGQGPQFIFQYYEKEERGRGNFPDRFSARQFPNYSSELNVNALLLGDSALYLCASSMTGVYGYTFGSGTRLTVV.

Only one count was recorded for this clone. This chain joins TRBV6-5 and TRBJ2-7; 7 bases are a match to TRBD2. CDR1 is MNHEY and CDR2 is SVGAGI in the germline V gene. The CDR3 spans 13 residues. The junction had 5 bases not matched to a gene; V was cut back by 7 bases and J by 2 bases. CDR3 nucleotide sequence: TGTGCCAGCATGGGAGGGTCCCCCTACGAGCAGTACTTC. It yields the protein CASMGGSPYEQYF.

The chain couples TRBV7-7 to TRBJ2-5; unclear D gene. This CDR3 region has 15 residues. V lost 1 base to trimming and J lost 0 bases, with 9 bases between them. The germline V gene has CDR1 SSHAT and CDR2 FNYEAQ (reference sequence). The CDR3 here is CASSLGTTDQETQYF. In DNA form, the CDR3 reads TGTGCCAGCAGCTTAGGAACTACCGACCAAGAGACCCAGTACTTC.

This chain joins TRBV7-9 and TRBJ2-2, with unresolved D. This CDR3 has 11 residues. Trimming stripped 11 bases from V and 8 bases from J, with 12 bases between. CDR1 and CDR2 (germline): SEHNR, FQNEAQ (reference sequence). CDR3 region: CASARVGELFF. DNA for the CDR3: TGTGCCTCTGCTCGCGTTGGGGAGCTGTTTTTT.